This paragraph covers one TCR beta chain sequence. CDR3 length: 17 amino acids. Trimming removed 2 bases from V and 0 bases from J; junction bases left unmatched: 6. The germline V gene has CDR1 SGHTA and CDR2 FQGTGA. The data were taken from a study of control samples from healthy donors and cancer patients. Assay: immunoSEQ multiplex PCR; the TCRdb copy retains only in-frame clones and omits some. The profile shows roughly 43,000 clones, around 87% of them singletons. The TCR sequence derives from a woman in her fifties or sixties with lung cancer. The J gene is TRBJ2-1, the V gene TRBV7-3; TRBD2 matches at 8 bases. Source material: PBMCs. The CDR3 here is CASSLEAGESSYNEQFF. CDR3 in DNA: TGTGCCAGCAGCTTAGAAGCGGGAGAAAGCTCCTACAATGAGCAGTTCTTC.